One and the same sample provided the 24 T cell receptor beta chains below, sequenced in a study of T cells in localized non-small cell lung cancer. Sequencing used immunoSEQ multiplex PCR; TCRdb keeps in-frame clones, though not all of them. In the table there are about 24,000 clones, 84% of which are singletons. Sequenced material: PBMCs, taken before any cancer treatment. Receptors were obtained from a man aged 35-75 years with stage II lung adenocarcinoma.

V usage is TRBV29-1 and J usage is TRBJ2-3; no clear D gene. Trimming took 5 bases from V and 0 from J, leaving 3 bases between them. CDR3 size: 11 residues. The germline gives CDR1 SQVTM, CDR2 ANQGSEA. The CDR3 DNA is TGCAGCGTTAGGAGCACAGATACGCAGTATTTT. This sequence encodes CSVRSTDTQYF.

The CDR3 loop reads CASSYSRNDGYTF. Written as DNA, the CDR3 is TGTGCCAGCAGTTACAGCCGAAATGATGGCTACACCTTC. The rearrangement joins TRBV6-5 to TRBJ1-2; D unclear. Germline V gene data show CDR1 as MNHEY and CDR2 as SVGAGI. This CDR3 is built from 13 residues. The V end lost 2 bases, the J end lost 6 bases, and 10 bases lay between the germline ends.

This chain uses TRBV2 with TRBJ1-5, with 7 bases lining up with TRBD1. Trimming removed 6 bases from V and 0 bases from J; junction bases left unmatched: 5. The CDR3 is 15 amino acids. Per the germline V gene, CDR1 is SNHLY and CDR2 is FYNNEI. The DNA for the CDR3 is TGTGCCAGCAGCCCGGACAGGAGTAGCAATCAGCCCCAGCATTTT. This sequence encodes CASSPDRSSNQPQHF.

The J gene is TRBJ2-3, the V gene TRBV27; 8 positions agree with TRBD2. The CDR3 sequence is 14 residues long. The trim removed 2 bases at V and 5 bases at J, leaving 3 bases unmatched. From germline, CDR1 is MNHEY and CDR2 SMNVEV (reference sequence). CDR3 coding DNA: TGTGCCAGCAGTTTACTGCTAGCGGGAGATACGCAGTATTTT. Translating gives CASSLLLAGDTQYF.

The J gene is TRBJ2-3, the V gene TRBV7-2, with D unresolved. The germline gives CDR1 SGHTA, CDR2 FQGNSA. The CDR3 is 14 amino acids. V lost 1 base and J 6 bases, leaving 11 bases between the germline ends. CDR3 protein: CASSLEVLRDTQYF. CDR3 sequence (DNA): TGTGCCAGCAGCTTAGAGGTTCTCCGGGATACGCAGTATTTT.

V is TRBV18 and J is TRBJ1-1; D gene uncertain. Trimming shortened V by 1 base and J by 2 bases, and 8 bases separated the two germline ends. The CDR3 spans 14 residues. The germline CDR1 and CDR2 sequences are KGHSH and LQKENI. Here the CDR3 DNA reads TGTGCCAGCTCACCACGCGCAGCTAACACTGAAGCTTTCTTT. Protein: CASSPRAANTEAFF. Full variable domain (remainder filled in from reference TRBV18 and TRBJ1-1): NAGVMQNPRHLVRRRGQEARLRCSPMKGHSHVYWYRQLPEEGLKFMVYLQKENIIDESGMPKERFSAEFPKEGPSILRIQQVVRGDSAAYFCASSPRAANTEAFFGQGTRLTVV.

This rearrangement joins TRBV6-4 to TRBJ2-3; D is tentatively TRBD1 or TRBD2 (6 bases each). From germline, CDR1 is MRHNA and CDR2 SNTAGT. V dropped 5 bases and J dropped 6 bases, with 12 bases sitting between them. This CDR3 region has 13 residues. CDR3 protein: CASSPGAGDTQYF. CDR3 DNA sequence: TGTGCCAGCAGTCCGGGGGCGGGGGATACGCAGTATTTT.

The chain carries TRBV5-6 and TRBJ2-1, with 9 bases aligning to TRBD2. The germline CDR1 and CDR2 sequences are SGHDT and YYEEEE. The CDR3 contains 16 residues. V lost 4 bases and J lost 2; bases outside the gene matches: 7. The CDR3 DNA follows: TGTGCCAGCAGCCCTGGGCTAGCGGGGACCTACAATGAGCAGTTCTTC. Its translation: CASSPGLAGTYNEQFF.

This chain uses TRBV12-5 with TRBJ2-1, with D tentatively TRBD2 (5 bases). The germline gives CDR1 LGHNT, CDR2 FRNRAP. This CDR3 contains 16 residues. With 5 bases removed from V and 0 bases from J, the gap between germline ends came to 14 bases. DNA for the CDR3: TGTGCTAGTGGTACCCGTAGCGAAAGCTCCTACAATGAGCAGTTCTTC. It specifies CASGTRSESSYNEQFF.

The rearrangement uses TRBV6-6 and TRBJ2-6; no clear D gene. This CDR3 has 15 residues. Germline CDR1 reads MNHNY; CDR2 reads SVGAGI (reference sequence). V dropped 0 bases and J dropped 3 bases, with 6 bases sitting between them. In DNA form, the CDR3 reads TGTGCCAGCAGTTACTCAGGGTATGGGGCCAACGTCCTGACTTTC. Its protein product is CASSYSGYGANVLTF.

The chain is built from TRBV29-1 and TRBJ1-2; perhaps TRBD1 as D (5 bases). Trimming took off 7 bases at V and 4 bases at J, with 13 bases between the two ends. Germline-derived CDR1 and CDR2 are SQVTM and ANQGSEA. The CDR3 has 12 residues. CDR3 amino acids: CSGTGQGYGYTF. The CDR3 DNA reads as TGCAGCGGCACCGGGCAGGGCTATGGCTACACCTTC.

The rearrangement links TRBV19 to TRBJ2-2; either TRBD1 or TRBD2 may supply D (6 bases each). V was clipped by 4 bases and J by 1 base, with 13 bases between them. Germline-derived CDR1 and CDR2 are LNHDA and SQIVND (reference sequence). The CDR3 consists of 16 residues. This CDR3 reads CASSSAGHWNTGELFF. The CDR3 coding sequence is TGTGCCAGTAGTAGTGCGGGACACTGGAACACCGGGGAGCTGTTTTTT.

This chain joins TRBV14 and TRBJ2-5, with a weak D call TRBD2 (5 bases). The CDR3 is 13 amino acids. The ends were cut back, 6 bases at V and 5 bases at J, with 13 bases in the middle. Germline loops: CDR1 SGHDN, CDR2 FVKESK. CDR3 coding DNA: TGTGCCAGCAGGACCCTGGGAGAGGAGACCCAGTACTTC. The encoded protein is CASRTLGEETQYF.

CDR3 sequence (DNA): TGCGCCAGCAGCTCAGGGGGTCAGGTTAGCACAGATACGCAGTATTTT. This encodes CASSSGGQVSTDTQYF. The chain recombines TRBV5-1 with TRBJ2-3, with 7 bases matching TRBD1. The germline gives CDR1 SGHRS, CDR2 YFSETQ. V was clipped by 3 bases and J by 0 bases; unmatched bases: 7. The CDR3 extends over 16 amino acids.

The chain recombines TRBV5-1 with TRBJ2-7; D gene ambiguous. V was cut by 0 bases and J by 5 bases, with 12 bases left in between. Looked up from germline, CDR1 is SGHRS and CDR2 is YFSETQ. This CDR3 comprises 14 residues. The CDR3 is CASSLGWAKDEQYF. DNA of the CDR3: TGCGCCAGCAGCTTGGGATGGGCGAAAGACGAGCAGTACTTC. Based on the CDR3 plus reference TRBV5-1 and TRBJ2-7, the full variable domain is KAGVTQTPRYLIKTRGQQVTLSCSPISGHRSVSWYQQTPGQGLQFLFEYFSETQRNKGNFPGRFSGRQFSNSRSEMNVSTLELGDSALYLCASSLGWAKDEQYFGPGTRLTVT.

The V and J genes are TRBV6-6 and TRBJ1-2, with D possibly matching TRBD1 (6 bases). Germline V gene sequence: CDR1 MNHNY, CDR2 SVGAGI (reference sequence). Trimming took off 3 bases at V and 2 bases at J, with 13 bases between the two ends. The CDR3 has 15 residues. The DNA of the CDR3 is TGTGCCAGCAGTTATGGGGACAACCGCAACTATGGCTACACCTTC. Its translation: CASSYGDNRNYGYTF.

The gene calls are TRBV7-8 and TRBJ1-2; D is unclear. The CDR3 runs to 13 residues. Germline V gives CDR1 SGHVS, CDR2 FQNEAQ. V was cut by 5 bases and J by 2 bases, with 9 bases left in between. CDR3 region: CASSATINYGYTF. The CDR3 coding sequence is TGTGCCAGCAGCGCCACGATAAACTATGGCTACACCTTC. The full variable domain, in which reference TRBV7-8 and TRBJ1-2 provide the parts outside the CDR3, is GAGVSQSPRYKVAKRGQDVALRCDPISGHVSLFWYQQALGQGPEFLTYFQNEAQLDKSGLPSDRFFAERPEGSVSTLKIQRTQQEDSAVYLCASSATINYGYTFGSGTRLTVV.

The rearrangement joins TRBV19 to TRBJ2-1, with TRBD2 matching 7 bases. CDR3 length: 15 amino acids. The V and J ends lost 1 base and 4 bases, in that order; junction bases with no gene match: 4. Germline V gene lookup returns CDR1 LNHDA and CDR2 SQIVND (reference sequence). The CDR3 is CASSIAGGGYNEQFF. In DNA, the CDR3 is TGTGCCAGTAGTATAGCGGGAGGCGGGTACAATGAGCAGTTCTTC.

The chain uses TRBV11-3 and TRBJ1-1; D unresolved. CDR3 size: 13 residues. Trimming left V 1 base short and J 1 base short, with 4 bases between. Germline V CDR1 and CDR2: SGHNT, YENEEA. CDR3 nucleotides: TGTGCCAGCAGCTTAGGGACGAACACTGAAGCTTTCTTT. Translated: CASSLGTNTEAFF.

This rearrangement joins TRBV7-8 to TRBJ2-3; 15 bases line up with TRBD2. This CDR3 is built from 17 residues. V lost 6 bases, J lost 0 bases, and 4 bases stayed unmatched. Germline V lookup: CDR1 SGHVS, CDR2 FQNEAQ. In nucleotides, the CDR3 is TGTGCCAGCAGAACGGGACTAGCGGGGGGAAGCACAGATACGCAGTATTTT. This encodes CASRTGLAGGSTDTQYF.

This rearrangement joins TRBV5-4 to TRBJ1-4, with 8 bases fitting TRBD1. With V trimmed by 2 bases and J by 8 bases, 8 bases remained unmatched. This CDR3 spans 15 amino acids. The germline V gene has CDR1 SGHNT and CDR2 YYREEE (reference sequence). This chain's CDR3 is CASSLSGGAREKLFF. CDR3 nucleotides: TGTGCCAGCAGCTTATCAGGGGGCGCCCGGGAAAAACTGTTTTTT.

This clone was seen once. V and J are TRBV28 and TRBJ1-1; D perhaps matches TRBD1 (6 bases). Germline V gives CDR1 MDHEN, CDR2 SYDVKM. V was trimmed by 7 bases and J by 1 base, leaving 13 bases between them. The CDR3 is made up of 14 amino acids. The CDR3 region is CASTILQGNTEAFF. The CDR3 DNA sequence: TGTGCCAGCACCATACTACAGGGGAACACTGAAGCTTTCTTT.

The chain combines TRBV13 with TRBJ1-2, with 9 bases identical to TRBD1. Germline V gene data show CDR1 as PRHDT and CDR2 as FYEKMQ (reference sequence). The V gene end was trimmed by 4 bases and the J gene end by 2 bases; junction bases not matched to a gene: 5. The CDR3 is 15 residues long. CDR3 bases: TGTGCCAGCAGCTCGGGACAGGGAGTGAACTATGGCTACACCTTC. This sequence encodes CASSSGQGVNYGYTF.

This clone was seen a handful of times. V gene TRBV28 combines with J gene TRBJ2-5, with D tentatively TRBD2 (6 bases). Germline CDR1 MDHEN, CDR2 SYDVKM. CDR3 length equals 13 residues. V was clipped by 3 bases and J by 4 bases, with 9 bases between them. The CDR3 sequence is CASSLFGGETQYF. The CDR3 DNA reads as TGTGCCAGCAGTTTGTTCGGGGGAGAGACCCAGTACTTC.